Sequencing of this T cell receptor beta chain was carried out in a study of T cell responses to AZD1222 COVID-19 vaccine. Study-level findings and limits: Nearly half of spike-specific TCRs reportedly go after variant regions that carry no mutations.

The V gene lost 0 bases and the J gene lost 3 bases, with 12 bases spanning the gap. This CDR3 contains 15 residues. Per the germline V gene, CDR1 is SGHRS and CDR2 is YFSETQ. The repertoire was sequenced with immunoSEQ multiplex PCR; TCRdb's copy has only in-frame clones and lacks some. The data hold over 150,000 clones, with more than 70% observed a single time. A remark on this clone: The antigen is undetermined.

The TCR comes from an adult in good health. The material sequenced was peripheral blood, taken on day 0 of AZD1222 vaccination. The chain recombines TRBV5-1 with TRBJ1-2, with TRBD1 as a possible D gene (5 bases). The CDR3 here is CASSLGYWGDYGYTF. CDR3 DNA: TGCGCCAGCAGCTTGGGATATTGGGGCGACTATGGCTACACCTTC.